This TCR beta chain was sequenced during a study of cytomegalovirus exposure and HLA in healthy donors. It was with 60 Vbeta and 13 Jbeta primers that the PCR ran. The table came from immunoSEQ multiplex PCR; TCRdb's copy has only in-frame clones and leaves some out. The sample has roughly 190,000 clones, roughly three quarters seen once. The CDR3 runs to 15 residues. Germline values: CDR1 MNHEY, CDR2 SMNVEV (reference sequence). V trimming: 3 bases; J trimming: 0 bases; junction bases outside the gene matches: 3. Sequencing was carried out using PBMCs. J is TRBJ2-7 and V is TRBV27, with TRBD2 matching over 9 bases. The sequence derives from a woman in her forties or fifties in good health and CMV-seronegative. CDR3 coding DNA: TGTGCCAGCAGTTTCGCTAGCGGGGTCTCCTACGAGCAGTACTTC. Amino acid sequence: CASSFASGVSYEQYF.